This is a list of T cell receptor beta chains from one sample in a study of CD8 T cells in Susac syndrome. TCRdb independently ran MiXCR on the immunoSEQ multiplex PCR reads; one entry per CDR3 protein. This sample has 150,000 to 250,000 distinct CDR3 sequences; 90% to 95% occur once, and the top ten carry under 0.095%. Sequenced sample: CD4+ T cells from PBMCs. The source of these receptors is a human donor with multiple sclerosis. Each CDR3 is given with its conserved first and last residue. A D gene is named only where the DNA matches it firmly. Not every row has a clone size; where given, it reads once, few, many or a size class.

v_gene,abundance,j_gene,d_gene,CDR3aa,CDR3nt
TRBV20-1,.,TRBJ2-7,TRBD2,CSATWTSSPYEQYF,TGCAGTGCTACCTGGACTAGCAGTCCCTACGAGCAGTACTTC
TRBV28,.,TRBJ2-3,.,CASSQIAGLPDTQYF,TGTGCCAGCAGCCAGATTGCAGGATTGCCAGATACGCAGTATTTT
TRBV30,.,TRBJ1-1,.,CARSLGGDTEAFF,TGTGCCCGCTCTCTGGGAGGAGACACTGAAGCTTTCTTT
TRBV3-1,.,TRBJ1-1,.,CASSQDYLRAFF,TGTGCCAGCAGCCAAGATTACCTCAGAGCTTTCTTT
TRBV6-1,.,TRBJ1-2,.,CASSPQPGYTF,TGTGCCAGCAGTCCGCAGCCTGGCTACACCTTC
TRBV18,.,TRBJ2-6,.,CASSPLTLSGANVLTF,TGTGCCAGCTCACCCCTTACACTCTCTGGGGCCAACGTCCTGACTTTC
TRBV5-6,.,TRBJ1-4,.,CASSFRQAGEKLFF,TGTGCCAGCAGCTTTCGCCAGGCTGGTGAAAAACTGTTTTTT
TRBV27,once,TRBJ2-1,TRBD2,CASSLTSGLAPPYNEQFF,TGTGCCAGCAGTCTCACATCGGGACTAGCTCCCCCTTACAATGAGCAGTTCTTC
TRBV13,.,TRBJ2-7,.,CASSLRQLNYEQYF,TGTGCCAGCAGTCTCCGACAGCTTAACTACGAGCAGTACTTC
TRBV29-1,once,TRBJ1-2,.,CSVEGAGDGYTF,TGCAGCGTTGAAGGGGCAGGGGATGGCTACACCTTC
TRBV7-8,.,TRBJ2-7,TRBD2,CASIRGRVPYEQYF,TGTGCCAGCATTCGTGGGAGGGTCCCCTACGAGCAGTACTTC
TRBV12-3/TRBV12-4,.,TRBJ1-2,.,CASSPPGTYGYTF,TGTGCCAGCAGCCCCCCGGGAACCTATGGCTACACCTTC
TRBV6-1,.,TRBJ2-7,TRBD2,CASRPYGLADYYEQYF,TGTGCCAGCAGGCCCTACGGACTAGCGGATTACTACGAGCAGTACTTC
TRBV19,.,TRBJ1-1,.,CASSIGRGDTEAFF,TGTGCCAGTAGTATAGGCCGCGGGGACACTGAAGCTTTCTTT
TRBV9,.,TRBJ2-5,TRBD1,CASSGDRGRETQYF,TGTGCCAGCAGCGGAGACAGGGGGCGGGAGACCCAGTACTTC
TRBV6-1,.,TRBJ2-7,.,CASNSYEQYF,TGTGCCAGCAACTCCTACGAGCAGTACTTC
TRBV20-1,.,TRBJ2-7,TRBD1,CSATNRGRGPYEQYF,TGCAGTGCAACTAACAGGGGCAGGGGACCCTACGAGCAGTACTTC
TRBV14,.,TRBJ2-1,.,CASSPWQGSLFHNEQFF,TGTGCCAGCAGCCCTTGGCAGGGTAGCCTCTTCCACAATGAGCAGTTCTTC
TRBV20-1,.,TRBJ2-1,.,CSARDPKSYNEQFF,TGCAGTGCTAGAGATCCCAAATCCTACAATGAGCAGTTCTTC
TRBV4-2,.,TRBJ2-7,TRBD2,CASSAQRETGEQYF,TGTGCCAGCAGCGCCCAGCGGGAAACGGGCGAGCAGTACTTC
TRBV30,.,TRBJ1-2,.,CASGQTNYGYTF,TGTGCCTCCGGACAGACTAACTATGGCTACACCTTC
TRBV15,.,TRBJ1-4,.,CATRTRVFNEKLFF,TGTGCCACCAGGACACGCGTATTTAATGAAAAACTGTTTTTT
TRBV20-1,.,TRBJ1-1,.,CSARDGGRNTEAFF,TGCAGTGCTAGAGATGGGGGGAGGAACACTGAAGCTTTCTTT
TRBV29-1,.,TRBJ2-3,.,CSVVQGSSADTQYF,TGCAGCGTTGTCCAAGGGAGCAGCGCAGATACGCAGTATTTT
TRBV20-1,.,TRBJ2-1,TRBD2,CSLLAAATNEQFF,TGCAGCCTACTAGCGGCTGCGACCAATGAGCAGTTCTTC
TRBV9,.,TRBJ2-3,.,CASSSRLVDTQYF,TGTGCCAGCAGCTCCCGACTAGTAGATACGCAGTATTTT
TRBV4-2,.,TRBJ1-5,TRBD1,CASSQGDSSYNQPQHF,TGTGCCAGCAGCCAAGGGGACAGCTCATACAATCAGCCCCAGCATTTT
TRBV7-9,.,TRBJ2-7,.,CASSLAGRGYEQYF,TGTGCCAGCAGCTTAGCAGGCAGGGGTTACGAGCAGTACTTC
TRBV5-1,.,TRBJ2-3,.,CASSLGASILTDTQYF,TGCGCCAGCAGCTTGGGGGCGTCAATCCTCACAGATACGCAGTATTTT
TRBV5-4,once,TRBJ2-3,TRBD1,CASSLMTGRITDTQYF,TGTGCCAGCAGCTTGATGACAGGGCGGATCACAGATACGCAGTATTTT
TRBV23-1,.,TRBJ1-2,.,CASYPRGGHGYTF,TGCGCCAGCTATCCGCGGGGGGGCCATGGCTACACCTTC
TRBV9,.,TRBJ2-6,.,CASSVPPAGANVLTF,TGTGCCAGCAGCGTTCCCCCGGCTGGGGCCAACGTCCTGACTTTC
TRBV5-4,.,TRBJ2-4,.,CASSLQGGKNIQYF,TGTGCCAGCAGCCTCCAGGGTGGCAAAAACATTCAGTACTTC
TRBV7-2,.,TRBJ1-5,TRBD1,CASSLATGGHQPQHF,TGTGCCAGCAGCTTAGCGACAGGGGGTCATCAGCCCCAGCATTTT
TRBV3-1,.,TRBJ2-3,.,CASSQDDTQYF,TGTGCCAGCAGCCAAGACGATACGCAGTATTTT
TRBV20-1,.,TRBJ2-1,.,CSARKDSGSYNEQFF,TGCAGTGCTAGAAAAGACAGCGGCTCCTACAATGAGCAGTTCTTC
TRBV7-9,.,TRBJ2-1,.,CASSYTAGTEKFF,TGTGCCAGCAGCTATACAGCCGGGACTGAGAAATTCTTC
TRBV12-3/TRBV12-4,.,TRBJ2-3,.,CASSQVPSGDTQYF,TGTGCCAGCAGTCAGGTCCCCTCCGGTGATACGCAGTATTTT
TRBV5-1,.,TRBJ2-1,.,CASSPQGQGNEQFF,TGCGCCAGCAGCCCGCAAGGGCAGGGCAATGAGCAGTTCTTC
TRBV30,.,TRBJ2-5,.,CAWSPMSQETQYF,TGTGCCTGGAGCCCCATGAGCCAAGAGACCCAGTACTTC
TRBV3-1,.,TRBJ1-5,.,CASSQGEANQPQHF,TGTGCCAGCAGCCAGGGGGAGGCCAATCAGCCCCAGCATTTT
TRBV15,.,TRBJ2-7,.,CATSRDRRRSDEQYF,TGTGCCACCAGCAGAGATAGGCGACGGTCGGACGAGCAGTACTTC
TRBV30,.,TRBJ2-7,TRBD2,CAWSVLTSGTYEQYF,TGTGCCTGGAGTGTCCTTACTAGCGGGACCTACGAGCAGTACTTC
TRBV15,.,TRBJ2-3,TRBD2,CATSSGLAGRTDTQYF,TGTGCCACCAGCTCCGGACTAGCGGGTCGCACAGATACGCAGTATTTT
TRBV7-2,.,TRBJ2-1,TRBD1,CASNEDRAYNEQFF,TGTGCCAGCAATGAGGACAGGGCTTACAATGAGCAGTTCTTC
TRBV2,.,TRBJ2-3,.,CASGAGLTDTQYF,TGTGCCAGCGGGGCGGGGCTCACAGATACGCAGTATTTT
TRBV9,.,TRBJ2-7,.,CASSVAGGTPYEQYF,TGTGCCAGCAGCGTAGCAGGAGGTACCCCCTACGAGCAGTACTTC
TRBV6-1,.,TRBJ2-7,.,CASRTRDAILTSYEQYF,TGTGCCAGCAGGACGCGGGACGCAATACTTACCTCCTACGAGCAGTACTTC
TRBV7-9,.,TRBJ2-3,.,CASSPTSDTQYF,TGTGCCAGCAGCCCCACCTCCGATACGCAGTATTTT
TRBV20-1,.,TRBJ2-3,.,CSARNRGRPRPDTQYF,TGCAGTGCTAGAAACCGCGGGCGCCCTCGCCCAGATACGCAGTATTTT
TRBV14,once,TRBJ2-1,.,CASSQHGFDEQFF,TGTGCCAGCAGCCAACACGGTTTTGATGAGCAGTTCTTC
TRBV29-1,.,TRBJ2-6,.,CSVEDAAPPGGANVLTF,TGCAGCGTTGAAGATGCGGCACCCCCGGGAGGGGCCAACGTCCTGACTTTC
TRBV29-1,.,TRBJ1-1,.,CSADSGNTEAFF,TGCAGCGCGGACTCAGGTAACACTGAAGCTTTCTTT
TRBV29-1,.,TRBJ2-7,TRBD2,CSVHSGGFHEQYF,TGCAGCGTTCATAGCGGGGGATTTCACGAGCAGTACTTC
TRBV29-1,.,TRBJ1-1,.,CSVVGRWNTEAFF,TGCAGCGTTGTCGGCAGATGGAACACTGAAGCTTTCTTT
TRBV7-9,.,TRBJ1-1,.,CASSLGQNTEAFF,TGTGCCAGCAGTCTGGGACAGAACACTGAAGCTTTCTTT
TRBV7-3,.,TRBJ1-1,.,CASSLTTRGLMTEAFF,TGTGCCAGCAGCTTAACGACCCGAGGGCTGATGACTGAAGCTTTCTTT
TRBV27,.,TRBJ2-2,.,CASSLRGVGELFF,TGTGCCAGCAGTCTCCGGGGAGTCGGGGAGCTGTTTTTT
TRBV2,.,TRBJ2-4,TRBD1,CASSSNRGLAKNIQYF,TGTGCCAGCAGTTCCAACAGGGGGTTAGCCAAAAACATTCAGTACTTC
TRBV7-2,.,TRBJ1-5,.,CASSLSWGGAGQPQHF,TGTGCCAGCAGCTTATCATGGGGGGGCGCCGGTCAGCCCCAGCATTTT